This T cell receptor beta chain was captured in a study of blood T cell repertoires in COVID-19. V lost 0 bases and J lost 8, with 20 bases in between. Germline CDR1 is SGDLS and CDR2 is YYNGEE. The CDR3 is 16 amino acids. In the original processing: Amplification with reference gene primers provided the estimates of nucleated cell counts. TCRdb's table, derived via immunoSEQ multiplex PCR, lists solely in-frame clones and lacks some. V and J calls and clone size are copied from that table; D and trimming were computed from the DNA. The sample shows approximately 200,000 clones, 85% to 90% of them seen only once. Self-reported history from a screening survey and questionnaire set each donor's cohort.

The V gene is TRBV9, the J gene TRBJ1-2; D gene ambiguous. Sequencing input: PBMCs or T cells enriched from blood (not recorded which). The sequence was obtained from a woman younger than 30 in a cohort exposed to, infected with or recovered from COVID-19 (not recorded which). The CDR3 protein is CASSVDRAGRAYGYTF. The CDR3 region has the DNA TGTGCCAGCAGCGTAGACCGCGCGGGGAGGGCCTACGGCTACACCTTC.